This passage covers 18 T cell receptor beta chains from one sample sequenced in a study of OX40 agonist ivuxolimab in advanced cancers. Libraries were prepared by immunoSEQ multiplex PCR; TCRdb keeps only in-frame clonotypes and omits some of them. Among 20,000 to 25,000 clones, 83% were seen once, and the ten largest hold 15% to 25%. The starting material was CD4+ or CD8+ T cells sorted from blood, obtained in a trial of the OX40 agonist ivuxolimab. Receptors were obtained from an adult with an advanced solid tumor such as melanoma, head and neck, liver or kidney cancer.

This clone showed up just a few times. The rearrangement uses TRBV10-2 and TRBJ2-7; 9 bases agree with TRBD1. CDR3 length equals 13 residues. The V gene end was trimmed by 8 bases and the J gene end by 5 bases; junction bases not matched to a gene: 7. Per germline, CDR1 WSHSY and CDR2 SAAADI. Here the CDR3 DNA reads TGCGCCAGCTCCGACTGGACAGGGGACGAGCAGTACTTC. This codes for CASSDWTGDEQYF.

V usage is TRBV6-1 and J usage is TRBJ2-5; D not certain. The CDR3 sequence is 9 residues long. The germline V gene encodes CDR1 MNHNS and CDR2 SASEGT. Trimming cost V 9 bases and J 3 bases, with 2 bases left between them. The CDR3 DNA reads as TGTGCCAGAAAAGAGACCCAGTACTTC. This codes for CARKETQYF.

The chain is built from TRBV4-1 and TRBJ2-1; 10 bases are a match to TRBD1. V dropped 4 bases and J dropped 7; count of bases not matched to a gene: 7. Germline V lookup: CDR1 MGHRA, CDR2 YSYEKL. The CDR3 has 15 residues. CDR3 sequence reads: CASSRDRGPGNEQFF. The CDR3 nucleotides read TGCGCCAGCAGCCGGGACAGGGGTCCTGGGAATGAGCAGTTCTTC.

The chain uses TRBV7-6 and TRBJ1-1; the D is unclear. The CDR3 is 13 residues long. Germline V gene lookup returns CDR1 SGHVS and CDR2 FNYEAQ. V gave up 6 bases and J gave up 1 base, with 9 bases separating them. CDR3 residues: CASRHGRNTEAFF. The CDR3 DNA sequence: TGTGCCAGCAGACACGGTCGGAACACTGAAGCTTTCTTT.

The CDR3 loop is CSVEHETQYF. DNA for the CDR3: TGCAGCGTTGAGCACGAGACCCAGTACTTC. The V gene is TRBV29-1, the J gene TRBJ2-5; no clear D. This CDR3 is built from 10 residues. Germline lookup yields CDR1 SQVTM and CDR2 ANQGSEA. V dropped 3 bases and J dropped 5 bases, with 4 bases sitting between them.

This rearrangement joins TRBV7-2 to TRBJ2-6; tentatively, D is TRBD2 (5 bases). The CDR3 loop spans 15 amino acids. The V end lost 3 bases, the J end lost 1 base, and 7 bases lay between the germline ends. Per the germline V gene, CDR1 is SGHTA and CDR2 is FQGNSA. In nucleotides, the CDR3 is TGTGCCAGCAGCTTCCCGGGGTCTGGGGCCAACGTCCTGACTTTC. Amino acids: CASSFPGSGANVLTF.

This clone ranks as large (0.1 to 1%). The gene calls are TRBV4-1 and TRBJ1-4; D call uncertain. Germline values: CDR1 MGHRA, CDR2 YSYEKL. The CDR3 loop spans 14 amino acids. Trimming took off 0 bases at V and 8 bases at J, with 10 bases between the two ends. The CDR3 nucleotides read TGCGCCAGCAGCCAAGAGGGGATTGGGGAAAAACTGTTTTTT. This sequence encodes CASSQEGIGEKLFF.

The chain uses TRBV5-6 and TRBJ2-7, with D maybe TRBD1 (5 bases). The CDR3 spans 13 residues. CDR1 is SGHDT and CDR2 is YYEEEE in the germline V gene. With 4 bases removed from V and 5 bases from J, the gap between germline ends came to 13 bases. DNA of the CDR3: TGTGCCAGCAGCCGAGACAGACCCCACGAGCAGTACTTC. Protein: CASSRDRPHEQYF.

By proportion, this clone is medium-sized. J is TRBJ2-7 and V is TRBV5-1; perhaps TRBD2 as D (6 bases). The CDR3 runs 13 residues. Germline lookup yields CDR1 SGHRS and CDR2 YFSETQ. The ends were cut back, 6 bases at V and 5 bases at J, with 15 bases in the middle. The CDR3 sequence is CASNDGSLDEQYF. DNA for the CDR3: TGCGCCAGCAACGACGGGAGTCTCGACGAGCAGTACTTC.

The chain joins TRBV7-2 to TRBJ1-3; D is possibly TRBD1 (5 bases). The germline V and J ends were trimmed by 5 bases and 3 bases, with 14 bases remaining between them. The CDR3 length is 15 residues. The germline CDR1 and CDR2 sequences are SGHTA and FQGNSA. The chain's CDR3 is CASSLALGVGNTIYF. The CDR3 DNA follows: TGTGCCAGCAGCCTCGCGTTGGGGGTTGGAAACACCATATATTTT.

The CDR3 DNA is TGTGCCAGCAGTGACGCGGCGGGAGGGCCAGATACGCAGTATTTT. Its translation: CASSDAAGGPDTQYF. V and J are TRBV6-4 and TRBJ2-3, with TRBD2 matching over 9 bases. CDR3 length: 15 amino acids. The germline V gene has CDR1 MRHNA and CDR2 SNTAGT. Trimming cost V 2 bases and J 4 bases; bases outside gene matches: 4.

This chain uses TRBV28 with TRBJ2-3; D unresolved. V dropped 9 bases and J dropped 3 bases, with 1 base sitting between them. CDR1 is MDHEN and CDR2 is SYDVKM in the germline V gene. The CDR3 has 9 residues. DNA of the CDR3: TGTGCCAGGACAGATACGCAGTATTTT. Its protein is CARTDTQYF. Using reference TRBV28 and TRBJ2-3 for the parts outside the CDR3, the full variable domain is DVKVTQSSRYLVKRTGEKVFLECVQDMDHENMFWYRQDPGLGLRLIYFSYDVKMKEKGDIPEGYSVSREKKERFSLILESASTNQTSMYLCARTDTQYFGPGTRLTVL.

By sample fraction, this clone is medium-sized. The chain combines TRBV27 with TRBJ2-1, with D maybe TRBD2 (6 bases). The germline V and J ends were trimmed by 5 bases and 15 bases, with 23 bases remaining between them. Per the germline V gene, CDR1 is MNHEY and CDR2 is SMNVEV (reference sequence). This CDR3 is 14 amino acids long. The CDR3 here is CASSGTGEDFRPFF. The CDR3 DNA sequence: TGTGCCAGCAGTGGGACGGGAGAGGACTTCCGGCCGTTCTTC.

V and J are TRBV29-1 and TRBJ2-7, with 10 bases identical to TRBD2. This CDR3 has 15 amino acids. The germline CDR1 and CDR2 sequences are SQVTM and ANQGSEA. V lost 2 bases to trimming and J lost 1 base; unmatched junction nucleotides: 5. CDR3 amino acids: CSVEILAGTSYEQYF. Here the CDR3 DNA reads TGCAGCGTTGAAATACTAGCGGGGACTTCCTACGAGCAGTACTTC.

V usage is TRBV30 and J usage is TRBJ2-1, with 9 bases matching TRBD2. CDR1 GTSNPN and CDR2 SVGIG come from the germline V gene (reference sequence). With V trimmed by 5 bases and J by 8 bases, 13 bases remained unmatched. This CDR3 contains 15 residues. CDR3 in amino acids: CAWEGAGGPVDEQFF. CDR3 in DNA: TGTGCCTGGGAGGGGGCGGGAGGGCCCGTGGATGAGCAGTTCTTC.

The chain links TRBV7-3 to TRBJ2-1, with TRBD2 as a possible D gene (6 bases). Trimming stripped 6 bases from V and 2 bases from J, with 14 bases between. Germline loops: CDR1 SGHTA, CDR2 FQGTGA. The CDR3 runs 15 residues. The CDR3 coding sequence is TGTGCCAGCAGTTTTAGCGGTACGGCCTACAATGAGCAGTTCTTC. Its protein is CASSFSGTAYNEQFF. The full variable domain, its missing parts supplied by reference TRBV7-3 and TRBJ2-1, is GAGVSQTPSNKVTEKGKYVELRCDPISGHTALYWYRQSLGQGPEFLIYFQGTGAADDSGLPNDRFFAVRPEGSVSTLKIQRTERGDSAVYLCASSFSGTAYNEQFFGPGTRLTVL.

This chain joins TRBV10-2 and TRBJ2-3; D is perhaps TRBD2 (6 bases). The germline V and J ends were trimmed by 7 bases and 5 bases, with 19 bases remaining between them. The CDR3 has 15 residues. The germline V gene has CDR1 WSHSY and CDR2 SAAADI. The CDR3 is CASNSIPPGRDTQYF. CDR3 DNA sequence: TGCGCCAGCAATTCGATCCCCCCCGGGAGAGATACGCAGTATTTT.

This clone was seen more than once but under ten times. The chain recombines TRBV29-1 with TRBJ1-5, with unresolved D. The CDR3 is 14 residues long. Trimming pared 3 bases from V and 7 bases from J, leaving 16 bases between. The germline CDR1 and CDR2 sequences are SQVTM and ANQGSEA. The CDR3 loop reads CSVEREPQPQPQHF. The CDR3 DNA is TGCAGCGTTGAGAGGGAGCCCCAGCCCCAGCCCCAGCATTTT. Full variable domain (missing parts from reference TRBV29-1 and TRBJ1-5): SAVISQKPSRDICQRGTSLTIQCQVDSQVTMMFWYRQQPGQSLTLIATANQGSEATYESGFVIDKFPISRPNLTFSTLTVSNMSPEDSSIYLCSVEREPQPQPQHFGDGTRLSIL.